This TCR beta chain originates from a study of T cells in Graves' hyperthyroidism and ophthalmopathy (dated by TCRdb to about 2019). At the level of the whole study: Peripheral blood samples were taken at the time of initial diagnosis, prior to any treatment. To identify TCR V-J signatures that set the groups apart, the researchers used a discovery cohort of 100 patients, made up of about 44 with Graves' ophthalmopathy and 57 with stable Graves' hyperthyroidism. Prospective prediction of ophthalmopathy was tested in an independent validation cohort of 18 to 20 hyperthyroidism patients and 15 to 17 patients who later progressed to ophthalmopathy. For training and testing, the roughly 97 patients in the discovery cohort were randomly divided in a 7:3 ratio. In more than five Graves' hyperthyroidism patients, the study also compared T-cell repertoires from thyroid tissue with T-cell repertoires from blood. Following sampling, methimazole starting at 30 mg daily was given to hyperthyroidism patients, and high-dose intravenous methylprednisolone was given to ophthalmopathy patients. According to the paper, TCR Vbeta CDR3 sequencing was carried out on approximately 140 peripheral blood samples, which came from fewer than 50 ophthalmopathy, around 74 hyperthyroidism and approximately 17 progressor patients. General conclusions and limits of the study: In validation, the model predicted progression to ophthalmopathy with approximately 71% sensitivity and roughly 72% specificity, a median of 6.5 months before onset. A model built on a 13 V-J signature distinguished ophthalmopathy from stable hyperthyroidism, reaching approximately 89% sensitivity and approximately 83% specificity in cross-validation and 80%/75% in testing. No statistical method was used to fix the sample size in advance, and group allocation was not hidden from the investigators. Most expanded thyroid clonotypes (frequency above 0.001) were also found in blood, which suggests that blood repertoires may mirror thyroid immune responses.

The TCR beta CDR3 regions were amplified from the RNA transcripts. The TCR CDR3 was subjected to a first round of RT-PCR using the HTBI primer set and the Qiagen OneStep RT-PCR kit. Libraries were constructed in a second round of multiplex PCR, after which size selection and purification were carried out. Libraries were sequenced paired-end with 100 bp reads on an Illumina HiSeq2000. The authors' analysis ran thus. SOAPnuke was used to process the raw data, removing reads that contained adapters or uncalled bases, had a mean Phred below 15, or lacked an exact match to the constant primer or identifier. COPE v1.2.5 was used to merge high-quality paired reads, and clonotypes were defined as unique nucleotide sequences. MiTCR v1.1 was used to align the clonotypes against IMGT TRBV, TRBD and TRBJ reference segments. The analysis included only V-J combinations with a frequency above 0.0001, which together covered about 99% of the repertoires. The TCS score was defined as the ratio of F50 (clonal expansion) to E x V (chaos), calculated using BLOSUM62-based TCRdist between CDR3 peptides within each V-J. Welch's t-statistics and random forest reduced around 510 V-J features to 10 to 15, which were used in a naive Bayes classifier (R e1071). Through fastp at Q25 and MiXCR, TCRdb rebuilt clones from the public reads, retaining in-frame beta chains. Each CDR3 protein appears once, grouped with its most common genes and DNA. TCRdb's processing, not the authors', yielded these V and J calls. The sample table shows hundreds of thousands of distinct CDR3 sequences, and less than 25% are seen once. The top ten hold roughly a third of the sample.

V is pruned by 4 bases and J by 0 bases, leaving 6 bases of the junction without a gene match. CDR1 is given as ENHRY and CDR2 as SYGVKD, both from the germline V gene. From its cysteine to its phenylalanine, the CDR3 spans 16 amino acids. Just the 48-base CDR3 DNA is kept, in frame starting at base 1. In the ophthalmopathy patients, disease was moderately to severely active, with a Clinical Activity Score of 3 or more, a NOSPECS grade of 4 or more, and a duration of less than 3 months. Exclusion was applied to patients with uncontrolled infections, other autoimmune diseases, pregnancy or lactation. Diagnoses were established on the basis of clinical symptoms, serum thyroxine and TRAb, thyroid ultrasound, and orbital computed tomography. PBMCs were separated from roughly 10 ml of fresh peripheral blood using Ficoll-Paque density gradient centrifugation. Total RNA was extracted with Trizol reagent, and quality was checked on an Agilent 2100 Bioanalyzer.

This clonotype was recorded many times. This clone's antigen is unknown. One base away there is no much larger clone; base qualities are not given. The clonotype originates from a man aged 25-40 years with Graves' ophthalmopathy. The V and J segments used are TRBV10-3 and TRBJ1-1, with 9 junctional bases fitting TRBD1. The sample taken for sequencing was blood. The DNA sequence is given as TGTGCCATCAGTGGTCCCGGGACAGGGTTGAACACTGAAGCTTTCTTT. The resulting protein is CAISGPGTGLNTEAFF.